This TCR beta chain emerged from a study of T cell repertoires in cytomegalovirus infection. Study summary: Signatures in public TCR beta sequences pointed to both CMV infection and matching HLA type.

TCRdb re-analysed the reads in MiXCR, keeping a single row per CDR3 protein. The sample lists about 51,000 distinct CDR3 sequences, about a fifth occurring once. The V gene's germline CDR1 is LGHNA and CDR2 YSLEER. The length of the CDR3 is 15 residues. Trimming removed 1 base at V and 8 bases at J, with 14 bases between. About this clonotype: Its specificity is not known.

This specimen consisted of CD8+ T cells from cultured PBMCs, obtained from culture after CMV antigen stimulation. The rearrangement joins TRBV4-3 to TRBJ1-4; D uncertain. The origin of this receptor is a human donor in good health (CMV status not recorded). Some clones in this sample may be carry-over from other donors' samples. The CDR3 loop reads CASSQGPIGREKLFF. Here the CDR3 DNA reads TGCGCCAGCAGCCAAGGCCCCATAGGTCGGGAAAAACTGTTTTTT.